The sequence of this T cell receptor beta chain was determined in a study of blood T cell repertoires in COVID-19. Study details: The study drew acute and convalescent COVID-19 samples from the United States, Italy and Spain.

Ages ranged from roughly 18 to 100 years, with residence in more than 20 US areas. Cohort 3 donors counted as recovered after two negative PCRs, clearance, or resolved symptoms. The CDR3 length is 13 residues. V was pared by 5 bases and J by 5 bases, with 12 bases between. Germline V gene sequence: CDR1 SGHTA, CDR2 FQGNSA. Method: immunoSEQ multiplex PCR; TCRdb's copy keeps in-frame clones and lacks some. The data contain around 390,000 clones, approximately 90% of them singletons. This clonotype was sampled from a woman between 50 and 59 years old who had recovered from COVID-19. Sequencing used PBMCs or T cells enriched from blood (not recorded which). This rearrangement joins TRBV7-2 to TRBJ1-1; TRBD1 is a possible D gene (6 bases). The CDR3 region is CASSLYQGTEAFF. For the CDR3, the DNA is TGTGCCAGCAGCCTGTATCAGGGGACTGAAGCTTTCTTT.